A single T cell receptor beta chain is shown here with its context. This record comes from a study of blood T cell repertoires in COVID-19. Study at large: COVID-19 samples, acute and convalescent, were from the United States, Italy and Spain.

Per the authors' pipeline: Counts of nucleated cells, estimated from reference gene primer amplification, were obtained. Profiling relied on immunoSEQ multiplex PCR, and the TCRdb table lists in-frame clones only, not all of them. V, J and clone size derive from that table, while D and trimming were established from the DNA sequence. The data contain about 160,000 clones, about 77% of them singletons. Germline V lookup: CDR1 LNHDA, CDR2 SQIVND (reference sequence). The CDR3 covers 15 residues. Trimming took 6 bases from V and 7 from J, leaving 19 bases between them. The chain has TRBV19 and TRBJ1-3; D is perhaps TRBD1 (6 bases). The sample taken for sequencing was peripheral blood. The sequence came from an elderly woman with acute or convalescent COVID-19. This chain's CDR3 is CASSEWTAKGNTIYF. The CDR3 coding sequence is TGTGCCAGTAGCGAATGGACAGCTAAGGGCAACACCATATATTTT.